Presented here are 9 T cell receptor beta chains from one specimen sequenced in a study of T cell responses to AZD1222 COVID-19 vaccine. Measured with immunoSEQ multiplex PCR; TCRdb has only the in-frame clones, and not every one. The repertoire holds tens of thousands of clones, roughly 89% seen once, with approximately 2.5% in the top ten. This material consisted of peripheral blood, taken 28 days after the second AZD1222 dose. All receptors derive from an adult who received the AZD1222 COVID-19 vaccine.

The CDR3 is CASNPRGSSNQPQHF. CDR3 coding DNA: TGTGCCAGTAACCCCCGGGGCAGTAGCAATCAGCCCCAGCATTTT. J is TRBJ1-5 and V is TRBV19; possibly TRBD1 for D (5 bases). V was trimmed by 7 bases and J by 0 bases, leaving 13 bases between them. Germline CDR1 reads LNHDA; CDR2 reads SQIVND (reference sequence). CDR3 length: 15 amino acids. The variable domain in full, with the rest retrieved from reference TRBV19 and TRBJ1-5, is DGGITQSPKYLFRKEGQNVTLSCEQNLNHDAMYWYRQDPGQGLRLIYYSQIVNDFQKGDIAEGYSVSREKKESFPLTVTSAQKNPTAFYLCASNPRGSSNQPQHFGDGTRLSIL.

CDR3 bases: TGCAGCGTTGAAGGGGTTCGCGTGAACACTGAAGCTTTCTTT. Translating it yields CSVEGVRVNTEAFF. This chain connects TRBV29-1 to TRBJ1-1; D unresolved. Between the trimmed V and J ends, which lost 1 base and 0 bases, there was a span of 9 bases. Per the germline V gene, CDR1 is SQVTM and CDR2 is ANQGSEA. The CDR3 contains 14 residues.

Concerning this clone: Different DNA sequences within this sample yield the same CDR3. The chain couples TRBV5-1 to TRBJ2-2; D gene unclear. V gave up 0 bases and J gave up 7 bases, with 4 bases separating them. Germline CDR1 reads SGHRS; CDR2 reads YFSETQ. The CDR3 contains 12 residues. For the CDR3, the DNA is TGCGCCAGCAGCTTGGCGGGCGGGGAGCTGTTTTTT. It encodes CASSLAGGELFF.

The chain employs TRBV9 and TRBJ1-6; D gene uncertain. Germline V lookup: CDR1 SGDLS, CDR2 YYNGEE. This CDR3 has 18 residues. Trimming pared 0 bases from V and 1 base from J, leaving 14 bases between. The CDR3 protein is CASSVGISSQSYNSPLHF. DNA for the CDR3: TGTGCCAGCAGCGTAGGGATCTCTAGCCAGTCCTATAATTCACCCCTCCACTTT.

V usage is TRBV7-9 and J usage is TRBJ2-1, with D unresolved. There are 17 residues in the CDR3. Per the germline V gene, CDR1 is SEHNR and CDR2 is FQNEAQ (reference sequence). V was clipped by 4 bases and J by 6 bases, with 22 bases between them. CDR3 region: CASSSPAGLVWGNEQFF. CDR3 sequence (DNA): TGTGCCAGCAGCTCCCCGGCAGGCCTGGTATGGGGCAATGAGCAGTTCTTC.

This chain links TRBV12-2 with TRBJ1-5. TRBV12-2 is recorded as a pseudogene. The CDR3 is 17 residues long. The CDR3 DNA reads TGTGCAAGTCGTCTAATGGGGGGACACCTTAGCAATCAGCCCCAGCATTTT. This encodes CASRLMGGHLSNQPQHF.

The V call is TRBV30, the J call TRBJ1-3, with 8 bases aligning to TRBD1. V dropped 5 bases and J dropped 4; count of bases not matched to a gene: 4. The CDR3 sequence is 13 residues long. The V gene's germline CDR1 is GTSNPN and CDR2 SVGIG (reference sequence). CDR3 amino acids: CAWARQGGNTIYF. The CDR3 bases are TGTGCCTGGGCCCGACAGGGGGGAAACACCATATATTTT.

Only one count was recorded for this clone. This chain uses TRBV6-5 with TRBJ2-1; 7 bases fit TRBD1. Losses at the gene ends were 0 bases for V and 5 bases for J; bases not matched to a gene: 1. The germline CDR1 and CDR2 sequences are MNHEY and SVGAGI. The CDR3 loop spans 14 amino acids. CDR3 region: CASSYSTGNNEQFF. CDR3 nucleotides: TGTGCCAGCAGTTACTCGACAGGGAACAATGAGCAGTTCTTC.

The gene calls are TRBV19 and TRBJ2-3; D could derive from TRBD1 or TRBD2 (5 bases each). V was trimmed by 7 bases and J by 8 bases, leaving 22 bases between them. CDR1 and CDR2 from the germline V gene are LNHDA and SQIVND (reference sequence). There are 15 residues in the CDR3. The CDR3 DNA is TGTGCCAGTACCCGGGACGCGGGCACAAGGGTTACGCAGTATTTT. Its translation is CASTRDAGTRVTQYF.